These T cell receptor beta chains were read from a single sample in a study of T-cell memory formation after mild COVID-19. One entry per CDR3 protein, called by TCRdb with MiXCR from the 5' RACE reads. The repertoire has roughly 320,000 distinct CDR3 sequences, approximately 29% of them found once; the top ten carry approximately 13%. Sequences were obtained from PBMCs or a T cell subset sorted from them (not recorded which). These receptors were obtained from an adult woman who had mild COVID-19 (a few samples of this study predate the infection). Cell type and time point are not known. CDR3s include the opening cysteine and the closing phenylalanine or tryptophan. A D gene is named only where the DNA matches it firmly. Only part of the rows carry a size: once, few, many, or a class if the clone is expanded.

>TRBV7-8|TRBD1|TRBJ2-2|15|few
TGTGCCAGCAGCTTGGACAGGCTGAACACCGGGGAGCTGTTTTTT
CASSLDRLNTGELFF
>TRBV27|NA|TRBJ1-2|16|NA
TGTGCCAGCAGTTCTGAATTGACAGGATCTAACTATGGCTACACCTTC
CASSSELTGSNYGYTF
>TRBV20-1|TRBD1|TRBJ2-7|14|NA
TGCAGTGCTAGAAATCCGGGACAGGGGTACGAGCAGTACTTC
CSARNPGQGYEQYF
>TRBV30|NA|TRBJ2-3|12|NA
TGTGCCTGGACGGTGAGCACAGATACGCAGTATTTT
CAWTVSTDTQYF
>TRBV29-1|NA|TRBJ1-2|10|NA
TGCAGCGTTGGGACTAATGGCTACACCTTC
CSVGTNGYTF
>TRBV20-1|TRBD1|TRBJ1-6|13|few
TGCAGTGCTAGGACAGGGGGGAATTCACCCCTCCACTTT
CSARTGGNSPLHF
>TRBV12-3/TRBV12-4|NA|TRBJ1-5|14|NA
TGTGCCAGCAGGCCCCAGGTGGGACATCAGCCCCAGCATTTT
CASRPQVGHQPQHF
>TRBV12-3/TRBV12-4|NA|TRBJ2-7|14|few
TGTGCCAGCAGTTCCAGGGAACTAGCCTACGAGCAGTACTTC
CASSSRELAYEQYF
>TRBV6-1|NA|TRBJ1-2|13|NA
TGTGCCAGCAGTGAGGGGCCTAACTATGGCTACACCTTC
CASSEGPNYGYTF
>TRBV5-1|TRBD2|TRBJ2-5|16|few
TGCGCCAGCAGCTTGGGACTAGCGTGGGACCAAGAGACCCAGTACTTC
CASSLGLAWDQETQYF
>TRBV6-2/TRBV6-3|NA|TRBJ2-2|12|NA
TGTGCCAGCTCCCAGGTGTCGTGGGAGCTGTTTTTT
CASSQVSWELFF
>TRBV2|TRBD2|TRBJ2-1|17|few
TGTGCCAGCAGTGTCCCCCACCCGGGAGGGGCCTACAATGAGCAGTTCTTC
CASSVPHPGGAYNEQFF
>TRBV9|NA|TRBJ1-1|14|NA
TGTGCCAGCAGCGTTAGCACGGGGGGCACTGAAGCTTTCTTT
CASSVSTGGTEAFF
>TRBV10-3|TRBD1|TRBJ1-2|14|NA
TGTGCCATCAGTTGGACAGGGGAGCTGTCTGGCTACACCTTC
CAISWTGELSGYTF
>TRBV11-2|TRBD2|TRBJ2-4|15|few
TGTGCCAGCAGCTCGGGACTAGCGGGAGGGACCATTCAGTACTTC
CASSSGLAGGTIQYF
>TRBV7-6|TRBD1|TRBJ2-5|17|NA
TGTGCCAGCAGCTTCCGGGACAGGGGTTTTTTGGAAGAGACCCAGTACTTC
CASSFRDRGFLEETQYF
>TRBV6-2/TRBV6-3|TRBD2|TRBJ2-5|16|few
TGTGCCAGCACCCGCCTAGCGGGGTCTTCTCGGGAGACCCAGTACTTC
CASTRLAGSSRETQYF
>TRBV7-9|TRBD2|TRBJ2-7|18|few
TGTGCCAGCAGCTTAGGTTCGTTGACTAGCGGCATCAACTACGAGCAGTACTTC
CASSLGSLTSGINYEQYF
>TRBV5-1|NA|TRBJ2-2|13|NA
TGCGCCAGCAGAGTAGGGGATGCCGGGGAGCTGTTTTTT
CASRVGDAGELFF
>TRBV10-3|NA|TRBJ2-2|16|NA
TGTGCCATCAGTGAGTCAGACGGAGGGTTTCCCGGGGAGCTGTTTTTT
CAISESDGGFPGELFF
>TRBV10-2|TRBD2|TRBJ2-1|14|few
TGCGCCAGCAAGGGACTAGCGGGCGACAATGAGCAGTTCTTC
CASKGLAGDNEQFF
>TRBV7-3|TRBD1|TRBJ2-7|15|NA
TGTGCCAGCAGCTTGGGGACAGGGATGTCCTACGAGCAGTACTTC
CASSLGTGMSYEQYF
>TRBV12-3/TRBV12-4|TRBD1|TRBJ1-6|15|NA
TGTGCCAGCATCCGGACAGGGAATTATAATTCACCCCTCCACTTT
CASIRTGNYNSPLHF
>TRBV20-1|NA|TRBJ2-1|10|NA
TGCAGTGCTAGCAGCTATGAGCAGTTCTTC
CSASSYEQFF
>TRBV2|NA|TRBJ2-5|15|few
TGTGCCAGCACCGAAGCGGGTTTGTACCAAGAGACCCAGTACTTC
CASTEAGLYQETQYF
>TRBV7-6|NA|TRBJ2-7|16|NA
TGTGCCAGCAGCTTGCTTGCGGGACCGGGGACCTACGAGCAGTACTTC
CASSLLAGPGTYEQYF
>TRBV7-2|TRBD1|TRBJ1-3|16|NA
TGTGCCAGCAGCCAGTGGGACAGGGGGCCGGGAAACACCATATATTTT
CASSQWDRGPGNTIYF
>TRBV7-9|TRBD2|TRBJ2-2|16|NA
TGTGCCAGCAGACCAGGGGGACTAGCGGCCACCGGGGAGCTGTTTTTT
CASRPGGLAATGELFF
>TRBV12-3/TRBV12-4|TRBD1|TRBJ1-1|15|NA
TGTGCCAGCAGTTTCTTCGGGACAGGATCCACTGAAGCTTTCTTT
CASSFFGTGSTEAFF
>TRBV7-8|TRBD1|TRBJ2-1|14|few
TGTGCCAGCAGCTCGGACAGGTTTTCCAATGAGCAGTTCTTC
CASSSDRFSNEQFF
>TRBV6-1|TRBD1|TRBJ2-5|15|NA
TGTGCCAGCAGTGATGTCCGAGGGGGCGGCGAGACCCAGTACTTC
CASSDVRGGGETQYF
>TRBV3-1|NA|TRBJ1-2|14|few
TGTGCCAGCAGCCCTGGAATGATGAACTATGGCTACACCTTC
CASSPGMMNYGYTF
>TRBV27|TRBD2|TRBJ2-7|17|NA
TGTGCCAGCAGTTCATACAGGCGTGGCGGGAGGCTCTACGAGCAGTACTTC
CASSSYRRGGRLYEQYF
>TRBV2|NA|TRBJ1-5|12|NA
TGTGCCAGCAGCGAACAGGTTCAGCCCCAGCATTTT
CASSEQVQPQHF
>TRBV19|NA|TRBJ2-3|15|NA
TGTGCCAGTTGTTCCCAAGCGAAGAGCACAGATACGCAGTATTTT
CASCSQAKSTDTQYF
>TRBV7-9|NA|TRBJ1-1|12|NA
TGTGCCTGCAGCTTAGGGGTCACTGAAGCTTTCTTT
CACSLGVTEAFF
>TRBV19|NA|TRBJ1-1|14|NA
TGTGCCAGTAGTATATTGGAAGGGAAAACTGAAGCTTTCTTT
CASSILEGKTEAFF